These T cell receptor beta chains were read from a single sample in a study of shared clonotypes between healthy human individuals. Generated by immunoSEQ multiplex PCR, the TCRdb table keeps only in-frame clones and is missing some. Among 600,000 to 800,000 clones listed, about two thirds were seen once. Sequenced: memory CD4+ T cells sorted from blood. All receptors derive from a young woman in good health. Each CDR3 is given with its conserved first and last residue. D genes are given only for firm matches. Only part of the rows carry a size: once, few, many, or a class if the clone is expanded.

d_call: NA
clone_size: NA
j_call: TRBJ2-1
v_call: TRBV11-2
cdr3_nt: TGTGCCAGCAGCTTAGGGCCCCCAGGGGTTGGATCCTACAATGAGCAGTTCTTC
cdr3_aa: CASSLGPPGVGSYNEQFF

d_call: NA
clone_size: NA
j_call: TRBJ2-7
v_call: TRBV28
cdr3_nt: TGTGCCAGCAGTTTATATCTTCGCCCCTACGAGCAGTACTTC
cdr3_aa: CASSLYLRPYEQYF

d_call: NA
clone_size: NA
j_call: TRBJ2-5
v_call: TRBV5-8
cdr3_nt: TGTGCCAGCAGCTTGGAACCCCGTGAAGAGACCCAGTACTTC
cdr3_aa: CASSLEPREETQYF

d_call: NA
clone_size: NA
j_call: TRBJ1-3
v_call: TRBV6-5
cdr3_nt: TGTGCCAGCAGGAAGGGACAAGGAAACACCATATATTTT
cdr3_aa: CASRKGQGNTIYF

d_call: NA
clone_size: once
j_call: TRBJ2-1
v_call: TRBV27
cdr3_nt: TGTGCCAGCAGTCTAAACTCCGGGACCCATAAGTTCTTC
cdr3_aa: CASSLNSGTHKFF

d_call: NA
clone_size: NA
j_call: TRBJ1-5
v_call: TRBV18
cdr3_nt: TGTGCCAGCTCACCCGACACAGGGAGAAATAATCAGCCCCAGCATTTT
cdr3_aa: CASSPDTGRNNQPQHF

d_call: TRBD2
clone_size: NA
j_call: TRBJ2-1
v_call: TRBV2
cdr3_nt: TGTGCCAGCAGTGGGACTAGCGGGAGGTTCATGTATGAGCAGTTCTTC
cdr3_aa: CASSGTSGRFMYEQFF

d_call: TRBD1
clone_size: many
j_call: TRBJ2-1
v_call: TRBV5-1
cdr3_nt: TGCGCCAGCAGCTGGGACAGGGGATCATACAATGAGCAGTTCTTC
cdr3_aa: CASSWDRGSYNEQFF

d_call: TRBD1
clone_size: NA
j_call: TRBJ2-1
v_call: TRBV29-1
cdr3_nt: TGCAGCGCGGACAGGAGCTACAATGAGCAGTTCTTC
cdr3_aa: CSADRSYNEQFF

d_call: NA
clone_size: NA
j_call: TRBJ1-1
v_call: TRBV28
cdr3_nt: TGTGCCAGCAGCCCGTTGGAACAGACTATGAACACTGAAGCTTTCTTT
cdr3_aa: CASSPLEQTMNTEAFF

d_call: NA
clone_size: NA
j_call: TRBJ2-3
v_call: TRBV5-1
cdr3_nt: TGCGCCAGCAGCTTGGAGTGGGGGCGACCAGATACGCAGTATTTT
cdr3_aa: CASSLEWGRPDTQYF